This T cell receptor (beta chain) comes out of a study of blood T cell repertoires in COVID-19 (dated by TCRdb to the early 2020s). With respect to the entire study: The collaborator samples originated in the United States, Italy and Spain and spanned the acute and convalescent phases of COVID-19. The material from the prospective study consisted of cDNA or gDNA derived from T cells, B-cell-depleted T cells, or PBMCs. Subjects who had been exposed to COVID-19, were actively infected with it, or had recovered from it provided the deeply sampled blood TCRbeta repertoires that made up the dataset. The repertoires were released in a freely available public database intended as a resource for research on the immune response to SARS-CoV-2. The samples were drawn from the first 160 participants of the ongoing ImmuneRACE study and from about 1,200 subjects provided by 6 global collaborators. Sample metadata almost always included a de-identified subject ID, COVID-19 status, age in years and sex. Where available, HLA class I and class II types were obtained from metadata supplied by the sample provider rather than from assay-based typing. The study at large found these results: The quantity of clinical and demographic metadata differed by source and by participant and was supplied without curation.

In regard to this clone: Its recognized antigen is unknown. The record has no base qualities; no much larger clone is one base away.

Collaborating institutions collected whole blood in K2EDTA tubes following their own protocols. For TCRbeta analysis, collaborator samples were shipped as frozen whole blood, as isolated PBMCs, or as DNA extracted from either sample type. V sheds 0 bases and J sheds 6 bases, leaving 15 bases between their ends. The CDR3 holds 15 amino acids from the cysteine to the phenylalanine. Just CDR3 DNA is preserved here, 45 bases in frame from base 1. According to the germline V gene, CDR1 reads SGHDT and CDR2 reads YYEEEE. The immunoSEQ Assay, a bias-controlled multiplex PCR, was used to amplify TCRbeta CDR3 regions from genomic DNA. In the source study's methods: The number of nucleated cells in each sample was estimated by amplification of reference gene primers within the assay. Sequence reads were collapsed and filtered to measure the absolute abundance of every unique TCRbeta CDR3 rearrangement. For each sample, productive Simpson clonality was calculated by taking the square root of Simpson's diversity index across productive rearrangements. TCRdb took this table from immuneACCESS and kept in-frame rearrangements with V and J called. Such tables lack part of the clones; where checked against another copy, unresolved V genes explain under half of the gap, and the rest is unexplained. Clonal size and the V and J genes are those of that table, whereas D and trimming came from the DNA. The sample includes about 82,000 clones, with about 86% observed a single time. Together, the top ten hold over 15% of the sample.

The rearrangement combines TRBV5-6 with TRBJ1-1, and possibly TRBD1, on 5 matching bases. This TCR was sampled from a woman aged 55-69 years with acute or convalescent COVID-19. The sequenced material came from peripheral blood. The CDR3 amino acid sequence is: CASSLVLSRAAEAFF. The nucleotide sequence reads TGTGCCAGCAGCTTGGTTCTTAGCAGGGCTGCTGAAGCTTTCTTT.